A single sample gave rise to the 13 T cell receptor beta chains below, sequenced in a study of T cell changes during pregnancy in multiple sclerosis. Data came from immunoSEQ multiplex PCR; TCRdb stores just in-frame clones and leaves some out. The table lists almost 40,000 clones, roughly 89% of them singletons. The sample in question was CD4+ T cells from peripheral blood mononuclear cells, obtained in the second trimester of pregnancy. The receptors derive from a female donor in good health, enrolled as a control in a pregnancy study.

The CDR3 protein is CASSVGQPGDEQFF. CDR3 sequence (DNA): TGTGCCAGCAGCGTGGGACAGCCAGGCGATGAGCAGTTCTTC. The chain links TRBV9 to TRBJ2-1; 7 bases line up with TRBD1. This CDR3 contains 14 residues. Germline loops: CDR1 SGDLS, CDR2 YYNGEE. V lost 2 bases, J lost 8 bases, and 7 bases stayed unmatched.

The rearrangement links TRBV9 to TRBJ2-4, with D possibly being TRBD1 (5 bases). Germline values: CDR1 SGDLS, CDR2 YYNGEE. The CDR3 is 14 residues long. Trimming took off 0 bases at V and 6 bases at J, with 10 bases between the two ends. CDR3 coding DNA: TGTGCCAGCAGCGTAGAAGGGCAGGGAAACATTCAGTACTTC. Translated, it gives CASSVEGQGNIQYF.

This clone was observed once. The J gene is TRBJ2-5, the V gene TRBV19, with 8 bases lining up with TRBD2. Germline V gives CDR1 LNHDA, CDR2 SQIVND (reference sequence). The CDR3 is 15 amino acids. V dropped 4 bases and J dropped 1; count of bases not matched to a gene: 5. CDR3 sequence: CASSRGGGPQETQYF. CDR3 bases: TGTGCCAGTAGTAGGGGCGGGGGGCCCCAAGAGACCCAGTACTTC.

V and J are TRBV4-3 and TRBJ2-3; 10 bases align to TRBD2. In germline, CDR1 is LGHNA, CDR2 YSLEER. The CDR3 loop spans 14 amino acids. The trim removed 5 bases at V and 2 bases at J, leaving 1 base unmatched. The DNA of the CDR3 is TGCGCCAGCAGCGGGACTAGCGACACAGATACGCAGTATTTT. Translated: CASSGTSDTDTQYF.

V is TRBV7-2 and J is TRBJ1-2; D possibly corresponds to TRBD1 (5 bases). The germline CDR1 and CDR2 sequences are SGHTA and FQGNSA. This CDR3 is 15 amino acids long. V was trimmed by 3 bases and J by 0 bases, leaving 11 bases between them. CDR3 sequence: CASSLGHGPNYGYTF. The CDR3 bases are TGTGCCAGCAGCTTGGGGCACGGCCCTAACTATGGCTACACCTTC. The full variable domain, in which reference TRBV7-2 and TRBJ1-2 provide the parts outside the CDR3, is GAGVSQSPSNKVTEKGKDVELRCDPISGHTALYWYRQSLGQGLEFLIYFQGNSAPDKSGLPSDRFSAERTGGSVSTLTIQRTQQEDSAVYLCASSLGHGPNYGYTFGSGTRLTVV.

The chain combines TRBV7-9 with TRBJ1-6; 7 bases map to TRBD1. CDR3 length: 14 residues. The V segment lost 6 bases and the J segment 7 bases; nucleotides outside the gene matches: 6. The V gene's germline CDR1 is SEHNR and CDR2 FQNEAQ (reference sequence). The CDR3: CASRPDRQNSPLHF. The CDR3 bases are TGTGCCAGCAGACCGGACAGGCAGAATTCACCCCTCCACTTT.

This clone was seen a handful of times. The chain has TRBV28 and TRBJ1-1; D call uncertain. Trimming stripped 3 bases from V and 0 bases from J, with 8 bases between. The CDR3 length is 14 residues. CDR1 is MDHEN, CDR2 SYDVKM, per germline. CDR3 residues: CASSFVQMNTEAFF. The CDR3 nucleotides are TGTGCCAGCAGTTTCGTACAGATGAACACTGAAGCTTTCTTT.

This rearrangement joins TRBV2 to TRBJ1-5, with D maybe TRBD1 (5 bases). Per the germline V gene, CDR1 is SNHLY and CDR2 is FYNNEI. The CDR3 loop spans 13 amino acids. V lost 6 bases and J 3 bases, leaving 9 bases between the germline ends. The CDR3 is CASSDGHNQPQHF. The CDR3 bases are TGTGCCAGCAGCGACGGACACAATCAGCCCCAGCATTTT.

The chain recombines TRBV6-6 with TRBJ2-3, with a tentative D call TRBD2 (5 bases). Germline V lookup: CDR1 MNHNY, CDR2 SVGAGI (reference sequence). Deletions cut 2 bases from V and 0 bases from J, with 12 bases between. The CDR3 has 16 residues. Here the CDR3 reads CASSYPATGSTDTQYF. The CDR3 DNA sequence: TGTGCCAGCAGTTACCCAGCCACGGGGAGCACAGATACGCAGTATTTT.

V usage is TRBV11-2 and J usage is TRBJ1-5; D remains ambiguous. The V end lost 5 bases, the J end lost 0 bases, and 5 bases lay between the germline ends. Germline CDR1 SGHAT, CDR2 FQNNGV. The CDR3 covers 13 residues. The CDR3 coding sequence is TGTGCCAGCAGCACAACTAGCAATCAGCCCCAGCATTTT. As protein: CASSTTSNQPQHF.

V and J are TRBV10-3 and TRBJ2-7; 10 bases are shared with TRBD1. The germline CDR1 and CDR2 sequences are ENHRY and SYGVKD. V lost 5 bases, J lost 3 bases, and 7 bases stayed unmatched. The CDR3 has 15 residues. CDR3 sequence: CAISNGGTGVYEQYF. The CDR3 nucleotides read TGTGCCATCAGTAATGGCGGGACAGGGGTCTACGAGCAGTACTTC.

The chain recombines TRBV11-1 with TRBJ2-2, with D perhaps matching TRBD2 (5 bases). Trimming removed 4 bases at V and 3 bases at J, with 9 bases between. Germline CDR1 and CDR2: SGHAT and FQDESV (reference sequence). This CDR3 is built from 14 residues. The CDR3 here is CASSSSGYTGELFF. The CDR3 DNA sequence: TGTGCCAGCAGCTCGAGCGGATACACCGGGGAGCTGTTTTTT.

The chain employs TRBV30 and TRBJ2-1, with 10 bases fitting TRBD2. The V gene end was trimmed by 3 bases and the J gene end by 14 bases; junction bases not matched to a gene: 4. Germline CDR1 and CDR2: GTSNPN and SVGIG (reference sequence). The CDR3 loop spans 11 amino acids. The CDR3 here is CAWSRSGGEFF. The CDR3 DNA reads TGTGCCTGGAGCCGAAGCGGGGGGGAGTTCTTC.